What follows is one T cell receptor (beta chain) and its context. Its specific antigen is unknown. Per-base qualities were not stored, and no clone one base away is much larger. The library was obtained by the immunoSEQ multiplex PCR assay. For the multiplex PCR, a mixture combining 60 forward primers for TCR Vbeta segments and 13 reverse primers for TCR Jbeta segments was used. The CDR3 region of rearranged TCR beta genes was amplified from genomic DNA by a multiplex PCR assay. On the Illumina HiSeq System, the amplified TCR beta libraries were sequenced as 87-base-pair reads. Regarding the original processing steps: A later analysis counted tens of millions of unique TCR beta chains across the 650 to 800 repertoires, and roughly 11 million of these chains were shared by at least two donors. A nearest-neighbor algorithm error-corrected the raw reads and collapsed the reads into unique sequences, merging closely related sequences to remove PCR and sequencing errors. CDR3 sequences were aligned to IMGT reference sequences to assign V, D and J gene segments. Each retained sequence needed at least a six-nucleotide match to both a V gene segment and a J gene segment. A rearrangement was called productive if the CDR3 had no stop codons and remained in frame with V and J, and every other rearrangement was called non-productive. CDR3 was defined according to IMGT convention as the region running from the second conserved V-encoded cysteine to the conserved J-encoded phenylalanine. The earlier analysis of roughly 590 of the donors excluded any sequence lacking an unambiguous match to a single V gene segment. An earlier analysis of a few hundred of the donors called V segments functional above 56.7% productive rearrangements and segregating when the between-donor standard deviation exceeded 5%. A statistical classification framework was built to diagnose cytomegalovirus status from the catalog of TCR beta chain sequences. In a later analysis, V and J genes were assigned by comparing TCR nucleotide sequences against IMGT/GENE-DB human TR gene sequences. The TCRdist pipeline was used in a later analysis to assign CDR3 sequences and most-parsimonious VDJ recombination scenarios. In a later analysis, every TCR beta chain was defined by the combination of its CDR3 amino acid sequence and its V-gene family, and reads without a unique V-gene family were dropped. A later analysis removed 592 highly shared, low-generation-probability nucleotide sequences to deal with suspected cross-contamination and a sequencing artifact. In a later analysis, a clonal expansion index for each public chain was calculated from normalized within-repertoire ranks of inferred template counts. In a later analysis, generation probabilities were computed using a VDJ recombination model fitted to out-of-frame rearrangements, and the results were checked against IGoR. In a later analysis, TCR-TCR, TCR-HLA and TCR-CMV co-occurrence was scored with hypergeometric tests, and a repertoire-size bias correction was applied to TCR pairs. False discovery rates were estimated in a later analysis by permuting HLA or CMV assignments 20 times. A later analysis grouped co-occurring TCRs with DBSCAN, adding TCRdist sequence similarity when clustering within HLA-allele-positive subsets. Repertoires with fewer than 30,000 or more than 120,000 public chains, plus five repertoires with anomalous nucleotide sharing, were excluded from co-occurrence clustering. TCRdb limited this immuneACCESS table to in-frame rearrangements with V and J called. A share of clones is missing; checked studies link under half to unresolved V genes, and the rest is unexplained. V and J calls and clone size are those listed in that table; D and trimming were worked out from the DNA. Present in this sample are around 110,000 clones, about 68% of which were seen just once. The ten biggest clones cover roughly 10% of the sample.

The sample is drawn from a study of cytomegalovirus exposure and HLA in healthy donors (dated by TCRdb to about 2017). Looking at the study overall: An earlier analysis of several hundred of the donors reported 276 Gb of sequence data and 95 million to 140 million unique TCR beta sequences obtained from some 170 million T cells. A handful of DR-DQ haplotypes were handled as single units for association and clustering because linkage in the cohort was strong. Class I and class II HLA loci were covered by the typing at four-digit resolution. Donor age, sex, ethnicity and CMV serostatus were collected together with the repertoire data. To predict cytomegalovirus infection status, the study combined high-throughput TCR immunosequencing, statistical association of individual TCRs with disease status, and machine learning. The study used immunosequencing to profile the T cell repertoires of 666 subjects and linked those repertoires to cytomegalovirus serostatus. An early release that covered 640 HLA-typed donors contained approximately 290 gigabases of sequencing data and about 93 million unique TCR sequences. The genetic ancestry cluster associated with self-reported Caucasian donors included about 81% of the 398 genotyped donors. A later genetic analysis used genome-wide SNP genotypes for 398 of the 666 donors, treating that subset as a discovery cohort. All discovery cohort repertoires had been generated on a single sequencing platform. A later analysis re-analyzed previously published TCR beta repertoires from 550 to 700 donors and added high-resolution HLA genotyping to study TCR occurrence patterns. In the later analysis, no new phenotypic data were used to find candidate immune exposures; instead, reliance was placed on TCR beta sequences and their occurrence across donors. In an earlier analysis of roughly 540 of the donors, high-throughput TCR beta sequencing was used to judge whether each TCR beta V gene segment behaved as functional or pseudogenic. The number of donors typed differed by locus, with 629-630 for A, B, C, DRB1 and DQB1, 522 for DQA1, 600 to 610 for DPA1, and over 400 for DPB1. Among some 410 genotyped donors of the cohort, an average of around 250,000 unique TCR beta nucleotide sequences was sequenced per donor, of which about 19% were non-productive. Along with the approximately 670-subject first cohort, a separate validation cohort of about 110 different subjects was used. The study was designed to test whether signatures of past pathogen exposure could be identified by cataloging public T cell receptors. Results the study describes overall, beyond this receptor: In both the original and validation cohorts, the classifier was reported to diagnose cytomegalovirus status with high specificity and sensitivity. A later analysis found that most CMV-associated TCR beta chains appeared HLA-restricted, with HLA associations seemingly driven largely by CMV exposure. In a later analysis, the rate of TCR association differed among HLA loci, with DRB1 alleles having the most associated TCRs and HLA-C alleles having the fewest. In a later analysis, HLA-associated TCR beta chains were found to be more clonally expanded and to have lower generation probabilities than equally common non-associated chains. In vitro tests confirmed that a few of the cytomegalovirus-associated TCR beta chains recognize cytomegalovirus antigens. CMV serostatus was the only immune exposure information available for the cohort. Compared with the 666-donor mean, donors in an Asian-associated ancestry cluster had fewer N-insertions in productive TCRs, according to a later genetic analysis. According to the authors, the approach could potentially be generalized to other disease states and immunological phenotypes. In a later genetic analysis, a missense DCLRE1C variant was associated with V-gene and J-gene trimming of TCR beta chains, and the association was replicated in an independent cohort. Specific HLA alleles were associated with 15,000 to 20,000 TCR beta sequences at a false discovery rate of 0.05 in a later analysis. Because the 87-base-pair reads could not distinguish some IMGT-functional V segments, including TRBV6-2 and TRBV6-3, those segments were excluded. Correlated functional status among segregating V segments might reflect linkage disequilibrium, but an unknown experimental factor could not be ruled out. Because some donors lacked HLA typing at each locus, the association tests relied only on the typed subset. Sequencing depth was assumed to be roughly uniform across donors in the presence/absence analyses, though that assumption may not hold. The study listed 164 TCR beta chains as associated with cytomegalovirus. Because counts were too low, seventeen rarely observed V segments, including chromosome 9 orphons, were excluded from the earlier analysis of some 540 of the donors. A cluster of highly shared sequence variants was judged likely to represent a technical artifact of the sequencing pipeline. In a later analysis, several top co-occurrence clusters were reported to appear linked to parvovirus B19, influenza, CMV and Epstein-Barr virus. A further reported finding was that TCR beta sequences accurately predicted the HLA-A and HLA-B alleles for most subjects in the first cohort. Assigning TCR associations to individual alleles was difficult when HLA alleles, especially DR and DQ, strongly co-occurred. Across donors, most TCR sequences were observed very rarely, whereas some public TCRs were present in many individuals. In this cohort, only TCR beta chains were sequenced, and detectable features were limited by the absence of alpha or paired-chain data. Broadly in line with IMGT annotations, most TCR beta V segments showed up in productive rearrangements about 87% or about 30% of the time in an earlier analysis of around 600 of the donors.

CDR1 and CDR2 (LGHNA, YSLEER) derive from the germline V gene. Counted from cysteine to phenylalanine, this CDR3 has 16 amino acids. Of all the DNA, just the CDR3 is kept, 48 bases in frame from base 1. At the junction V is shortened by 6 bases and J by 3 bases; bases outside the gene matches: 13. The cohort consisted of some 670 healthy bone marrow donors. Cohort members were all nominally healthy when sampled, although unrecorded immune exposures were likely present. The donor was CMV seropositive and belonged to the group of 250 to 300 seropositive cohort members. Each donor provided a peripheral blood sample, and peripheral blood mononuclear cells were used for TCR beta sequencing. Genomic DNA was extracted from the blood cell samples with the Qiagen DNeasy Blood Extraction Kit.

The TCR comes from a woman in her forties in good health and CMV-seropositive. Sequenced input: PBMCs. The rearranged chain carries TRBV4-3 and TRBJ1-2, and 7 junctional nucleotides match TRBD1. The CDR3 amino acid sequence is: CASSSSGTDFYYGYTF. Read as DNA, the sequence is TGCGCCAGCAGTTCCTCCGGGACAGATTTTTACTATGGCTACACCTTC.